The rows below give T cell receptor beta chains drawn from one sample of a study of blood T cell repertoires in COVID-19. The data were produced by immunoSEQ multiplex PCR, yet TCRdb's version contains in-frame clones alone and is incomplete. This table has 390,000 or so clones, nearly 90% appearing once. Sequenced material: peripheral blood. These receptors all stem from a man younger than 30 with active or convalescent COVID-19. Both conserved end residues are part of each CDR3. Each record gives: clone size, D gene, J gene, V gene, CDR3 protein, CDR3 DNA. D genes are given only for firm matches. The size entry is marked missing in some rows and otherwise reads once, few, many or a size class.

clone size: .
D gene: .
J gene: TRBJ2-3
V gene: TRBV5-1
CDR3 protein: CASSSLRADTQYF
CDR3 DNA: TGCGCCAGCAGCTCCCTCAGGGCGGATACGCAGTATTTT

clone size: .
D gene: TRBD1
J gene: TRBJ1-5
V gene: TRBV30
CDR3 protein: CAWSVSQGAIQPQHF
CDR3 DNA: TGTGCCTGGAGTGTAAGCCAGGGGGCAATTCAGCCCCAGCATTTT

clone size: .
D gene: .
J gene: TRBJ2-7
V gene: TRBV7-2
CDR3 protein: CASSLAPNYEQYF
CDR3 DNA: TGTGCCAGCAGCTTAGCCCCCAACTACGAGCAGTACTTC

clone size: .
D gene: .
J gene: TRBJ2-5
V gene: TRBV7-7
CDR3 protein: CASSPASFFRDGETQYF
CDR3 DNA: TGTGCCAGCAGCCCCGCTTCGTTCTTCAGGGATGGGGAGACCCAGTACTTC

clone size: few
D gene: TRBD1
J gene: TRBJ1-4
V gene: TRBV18
CDR3 protein: CASSVYRGTNEKLFF
CDR3 DNA: TGTGCCAGCTCGGTTTACAGGGGGACTAATGAAAAACTGTTTTTT

clone size: .
D gene: TRBD1
J gene: TRBJ1-1
V gene: TRBV6-2/TRBV6-3
CDR3 protein: CASSGQENTEAFF
CDR3 DNA: TGTGCCAGCAGCGGACAGGAGAACACTGAAGCTTTCTTT

clone size: .
D gene: TRBD1
J gene: TRBJ1-4
V gene: TRBV7-8
CDR3 protein: CASSSRWDRGNEKLFF
CDR3 DNA: TGTGCCAGCAGCTCCCGCTGGGACAGGGGGAATGAAAAACTGTTTTTT

clone size: once
D gene: TRBD1
J gene: TRBJ2-7
V gene: TRBV6-5
CDR3 protein: CASKRGQGNYEQYF
CDR3 DNA: TGTGCCAGCAAGCGGGGACAGGGGAATTACGAGCAGTACTTC

clone size: .
D gene: TRBD1
J gene: TRBJ1-3
V gene: TRBV12-3/TRBV12-4
CDR3 protein: CASRIQGAIIYF
CDR3 DNA: TGTGCCAGCAGGATACAGGGGGCTATTATATATTTT

clone size: .
D gene: TRBD1
J gene: TRBJ1-5
V gene: TRBV19
CDR3 protein: CASQVTGEVIQPQHF
CDR3 DNA: TGTGCCAGCCAGGTAACAGGGGAAGTCATTCAGCCCCAGCATTTT

clone size: .
D gene: TRBD2
J gene: TRBJ2-5
V gene: TRBV27
CDR3 protein: CASSYAGGWETQYF
CDR3 DNA: TGTGCCAGCAGTTACGCGGGGGGGTGGGAGACCCAGTACTTC

clone size: .
D gene: .
J gene: TRBJ1-2
V gene: TRBV18
CDR3 protein: CASSDTGSVNYGYTF
CDR3 DNA: TGTGCCAGCTCCGACACAGGGTCTGTCAACTATGGCTACACCTTC

clone size: .
D gene: .
J gene: TRBJ2-7
V gene: TRBV28
CDR3 protein: CASRMGQGEQYF
CDR3 DNA: TGTGCCAGCAGGATGGGGCAAGGCGAGCAGTACTTC

clone size: .
D gene: TRBD2
J gene: TRBJ2-1
V gene: TRBV14
CDR3 protein: CASSQARGVSEQFF
CDR3 DNA: TGTGCCAGCAGCCAAGCCCGGGGGGTGAGTGAGCAGTTCTTC

clone size: .
D gene: TRBD1
J gene: TRBJ2-1
V gene: TRBV5-1
CDR3 protein: CASSGQGNEQFF
CDR3 DNA: TGCGCCAGCAGCGGACAGGGCAATGAGCAGTTCTTC

clone size: .
D gene: .
J gene: TRBJ1-1
V gene: TRBV20-1
CDR3 protein: CSASSLEAFF
CDR3 DNA: TGCAGTGCTTCCTCCCTTGAAGCTTTCTTT

clone size: .
D gene: TRBD1
J gene: TRBJ2-2
V gene: TRBV19
CDR3 protein: CASSTQTGIGELFF
CDR3 DNA: TGTGCCAGTAGTACCCAGACAGGGATCGGGGAGCTGTTTTTT

clone size: .
D gene: .
J gene: TRBJ1-2
V gene: TRBV19
CDR3 protein: CASSIGTGRTF
CDR3 DNA: TGTGCCAGTAGTATCGGAACAGGCCGCACCTTC

clone size: .
D gene: TRBD1
J gene: TRBJ2-2
V gene: TRBV12-5
CDR3 protein: CASGYEGTGYTGELFF
CDR3 DNA: TGTGCTAGTGGTTACGAAGGGACAGGGTACACCGGGGAGCTGTTTTTT

clone size: .
D gene: .
J gene: TRBJ1-1
V gene: TRBV9
CDR3 protein: CASSASRGNTEAFF
CDR3 DNA: TGTGCCAGCAGCGCATCCCGAGGGAACACTGAAGCTTTCTTT

clone size: .
D gene: TRBD1
J gene: TRBJ1-6
V gene: TRBV3-1/TRBV3-2
CDR3 protein: CASSQGRGPRPLHF
CDR3 DNA: TGTGCCAGCAGCCAAGGCAGGGGGCCGCGACCCCTCCACTTT

clone size: .
D gene: .
J gene: TRBJ1-1
V gene: TRBV4-3
CDR3 protein: CASSQARTSGTEAFF
CDR3 DNA: TGCGCCAGCAGCCAAGCTCGGACATCAGGTACTGAAGCTTTCTTT

clone size: .
D gene: TRBD1
J gene: TRBJ1-2
V gene: TRBV10-1
CDR3 protein: CASSEDRGSNYGYTF
CDR3 DNA: TGCGCCAGCAGTGAAGACAGGGGGTCTAACTATGGCTACACCTTC

clone size: .
D gene: TRBD1
J gene: TRBJ2-5
V gene: TRBV12-3/TRBV12-4
CDR3 protein: CASSWDRSETQYF
CDR3 DNA: TGTGCCAGCAGCTGGGACAGGTCAGAGACCCAGTACTTC

clone size: .
D gene: TRBD1
J gene: TRBJ2-7
V gene: TRBV27
CDR3 protein: CASAGQVSSYEQYF
CDR3 DNA: TGTGCCAGCGCTGGACAGGTTAGCTCCTACGAGCAGTACTTC

clone size: .
D gene: .
J gene: TRBJ1-1
V gene: TRBV7-9
CDR3 protein: CASSLDLSTEAFF
CDR3 DNA: TGTGCCAGCAGCTTAGACCTCAGCACTGAAGCTTTCTTT

clone size: once
D gene: .
J gene: TRBJ2-7
V gene: TRBV12-3/TRBV12-4
CDR3 protein: CASTRVHEQYF
CDR3 DNA: TGTGCCAGCACGAGGGTCCACGAGCAGTACTTC

clone size: .
D gene: .
J gene: TRBJ1-4
V gene: TRBV28
CDR3 protein: CASRRINEKLFF
CDR3 DNA: TGTGCCAGCAGGCGGATTAATGAAAAACTGTTTTTT

clone size: .
D gene: TRBD1
J gene: TRBJ1-6
V gene: TRBV2
CDR3 protein: CASSSDRARSPLHF
CDR3 DNA: TGTGCCAGCAGTTCCGACAGGGCTCGCTCACCCCTCCACTTT

clone size: .
D gene: .
J gene: TRBJ2-7
V gene: TRBV19
CDR3 protein: CASSGGLGQSYEQYF
CDR3 DNA: TGTGCCAGTAGTGGAGGTTTGGGACAATCCTACGAGCAGTACTTC

clone size: .
D gene: .
J gene: TRBJ1-1
V gene: TRBV6-2/TRBV6-3
CDR3 protein: CASSHLSPGNTEAFF
CDR3 DNA: TGTGCCAGCAGTCACCTCTCCCCGGGGAACACTGAAGCTTTCTTT

clone size: .
D gene: .
J gene: TRBJ1-2
V gene: TRBV5-6
CDR3 protein: CASSLGQSREVSRNYGYTF
CDR3 DNA: TGTGCCAGCAGCTTGGGCCAATCGAGGGAGGTATCCCGTAACTATGGCTACACCTTC

clone size: .
D gene: .
J gene: TRBJ2-1
V gene: TRBV19
CDR3 protein: CASFPTGVSYNEQFF
CDR3 DNA: TGTGCCAGTTTTCCCACAGGCGTTTCCTACAATGAGCAGTTCTTC

clone size: few
D gene: TRBD1
J gene: TRBJ2-7
V gene: TRBV29-1
CDR3 protein: CSVETGDYEQYF
CDR3 DNA: TGCAGCGTTGAGACAGGGGACTACGAGCAGTACTTC

clone size: .
D gene: TRBD1
J gene: TRBJ2-1
V gene: TRBV29-1
CDR3 protein: CSGDRGYNEQFF
CDR3 DNA: TGCAGCGGGGACAGGGGCTACAATGAGCAGTTCTTC

clone size: once
D gene: .
J gene: TRBJ1-6
V gene: TRBV28
CDR3 protein: CASSQTYNSPLHF
CDR3 DNA: TGTGCCAGCAGTCAAACATATAATTCACCCCTCCACTTT

clone size: .
D gene: .
J gene: TRBJ1-4
V gene: TRBV14
CDR3 protein: CASSRTANSGEKLFF
CDR3 DNA: TGTGCCAGCAGCCGCACTGCAAACTCGGGTGAAAAACTGTTTTTT